Below, 27 T cell receptor beta chains from the same sample are listed, as sequenced in a study of control samples from healthy donors and cancer patients. Clones were read by immunoSEQ multiplex PCR, and TCRdb kept only the in-frame ones, dropping some. Seen here are fewer than 85,000 clones, about 91% observed once, and the top ten hold under 7.5%. The sample was blood. These receptors originate from a man in his forties or fifties in good health.

This rearrangement joins TRBV12-3 or TRBV12-4 to TRBJ1-1; no definite D call. The CDR3 covers 13 residues. V lost 6 bases and J lost 1, with 9 bases in between. The CDR3 is CASRAGGNTEAFF. Written as DNA, the CDR3 is TGTGCCAGCAGGGCGGGTGGGAACACTGAAGCTTTCTTT.

This clone was seen once. The chain combines TRBV11-1 with TRBJ2-5; maybe TRBD2 (6 bases). This CDR3 contains 15 residues. Germline values: CDR1 SGHAT, CDR2 FQDESV (reference sequence). V was trimmed by 7 bases and J by 3 bases, leaving 18 bases between them. The CDR3 spells CASNHRGGSKETQYF. CDR3 bases: TGTGCCAGCAACCACCGCGGAGGGTCGAAAGAGACCCAGTACTTC.

This chain links TRBV14 with TRBJ1-3; perhaps TRBD1 as D (5 bases). The CDR3 is 16 amino acids. The V gene's germline CDR1 is SGHDN and CDR2 FVKESK. The V end lost 4 bases, the J end lost 0 bases, and 13 bases lay between the germline ends. DNA of the CDR3: TGTGCCAGCAGCCGGGGGACGACAGTCTCTGGAAACACCATATATTTT. Amino acid sequence: CASSRGTTVSGNTIYF.

The gene calls are TRBV14 and TRBJ2-2, with 12 positions matching TRBD1. J was trimmed by 6 bases and V by 4 bases; bases with no gene match: 12. The CDR3 sequence is 18 residues long. From germline, CDR1 is SGHDN and CDR2 FVKESK. DNA of the CDR3: TGTGCCAGCAGCCTCACATGGGGGACAGGGGGCGCGCCCGGGGAGCTGTTTTTT. Its protein is CASSLTWGTGGAPGELFF.

This clone was seen only a few times. The CDR3 nucleotides are TGCGCCAGCAACAGGGGTATCGGTGGCTACACCTTC. Its protein is CASNRGIGGYTF. The chain links TRBV5-1 to TRBJ1-2; 7 bases agree with TRBD1. Trimming at V came to 6 bases and at J to 7 bases, leaving 6 bases not matched to a gene. Germline lookup yields CDR1 SGHRS and CDR2 YFSETQ. There are 12 residues in the CDR3.

This clone was recorded once. The V and J genes are TRBV6-5 and TRBJ1-2; D possibly corresponds to TRBD1 (5 bases). The germline V gene has CDR1 MNHEY and CDR2 SVGAGI. Deletions cut 0 bases from V and 8 bases from J, with 19 bases between. The CDR3 consists of 16 residues. In nucleotides, the CDR3 is TGTGCCAGCAGTTACTCGAACATCGGGGGTGTCGGAGGCTACACCTTC. The encoded protein is CASSYSNIGGVGGYTF.

CDR3 residues: CATSSRQGNQPQHF. Written as DNA, the CDR3 is TGTGCCACCAGCAGTCGACAGGGGAATCAGCCCCAGCATTTT. The V and J genes are TRBV15 and TRBJ1-5; 8 bases map to TRBD1. Germline trimming cut 3 bases from V and 4 bases from J; bases unmatched to any gene: 2. Looked up from germline, CDR1 is LNHNV and CDR2 is YYDKDF (reference sequence). This CDR3 comprises 14 residues.

The chain links TRBV14 to TRBJ1-2, with D uncertain. This CDR3 region has 15 residues. Germline V lookup: CDR1 SGHDN, CDR2 FVKESK. V was trimmed by 4 bases and J by 5 bases, leaving 17 bases between them. CDR3: CASSPIGGRRYGYTF. In DNA form, the CDR3 reads TGTGCCAGCAGCCCCATAGGAGGCAGGCGTTATGGCTACACCTTC.

This chain uses TRBV14 with TRBJ2-5; D gene unclear. Deletions cut 0 bases from V and 2 bases from J, with 13 bases between. The CDR3 sequence is 16 residues long. Germline assignment: CDR1 SGHDN and CDR2 FVKESK. Here the CDR3 DNA reads TGTGCCAGCAGCCAAGATGTTGTCAGGCCACAAGAGACCCAGTACTTC. It encodes CASSQDVVRPQETQYF.

V is TRBV30 and J is TRBJ2-5; 13 bases fit TRBD2. Losses at the gene ends were 2 bases for V and 2 bases for J; bases not matched to a gene: 8. The CDR3 loop spans 17 amino acids. Germline V gene sequence: CDR1 GTSNPN, CDR2 SVGIG (reference sequence). The CDR3, as DNA: TGTGCCTGGAGTCCCGTCAGGACTAGCGGGGGTCAAGAGACCCAGTACTTC. This codes for CAWSPVRTSGGQETQYF.

V and J are TRBV7-9 and TRBJ1-1; D may be TRBD1 (6 bases). V was pared by 3 bases and J by 5 bases, with 16 bases between. CDR1 is SEHNR, CDR2 FQNEAQ, per germline (reference sequence). The CDR3 is 15 amino acids. The DNA for the CDR3 is TGTGCCAGCAGCTTCCAGGGGACTCTGGGGACTGAAGCTTTCTTT. Its translation: CASSFQGTLGTEAFF.

The chain employs TRBV29-1 and TRBJ2-1; 12 bases line up with TRBD2. Looked up from germline, CDR1 is SQVTM and CDR2 is ANQGSEA. V lost 2 bases and J lost 7; bases outside the gene matches: 6. The CDR3 length is 15 residues. CDR3 sequence reads: CSVESPSGGANEQFF. The CDR3 DNA sequence: TGCAGCGTTGAATCCCCTAGCGGGGGGGCTAATGAGCAGTTCTTC.

This clone came up once. The chain employs TRBV5-1 and TRBJ2-3; TRBD2 matches at 9 bases. CDR1 SGHRS and CDR2 YFSETQ come from the germline V gene. The CDR3 totals 16 residues. V gave up 4 bases and J gave up 1 base; unmatched junction bases: 7. CDR3 in DNA: TGCGCCAGCAGCCCTAGGGAGCGGGGGGGCACAGATACGCAGTATTTT. It codes for CASSPRERGGTDTQYF.

In nucleotides, the CDR3 is TGTGCCAGCAGCCTATCTCCGGGACAGGGGGCGAAGGGCGAGCAGTACTTC. Translation: CASSLSPGQGAKGEQYF. The gene calls are TRBV5-5 and TRBJ2-7, with 12 bases aligning to TRBD1. V was clipped by 4 bases and J by 6 bases; unmatched bases: 14. CDR1 is SGHKS, CDR2 YYEKEE, per germline (reference sequence). CDR3 length: 17 residues.

The V call is TRBV12-3 or TRBV12-4, the J call TRBJ2-7, with D hard to call. V lost 3 bases and J 9 bases, leaving 9 bases between the germline ends. CDR3 length: 11 amino acids. The CDR3 protein is CASSFKLWQYF. CDR3 in DNA: TGTGCCAGCAGTTTTAAGCTGTGGCAGTACTTC.

This clone came up a few times. The rearrangement links TRBV5-6 to TRBJ1-5; TRBD1 might be the D (6 bases). Germline V gene sequence: CDR1 SGHDT, CDR2 YYEEEE. This CDR3 contains 15 residues. Deletions cut 0 bases from V and 3 bases from J, with 10 bases between. CDR3 nucleotide sequence: TGTGCCAGCAGCTTGGGCAGGGGAACCAATCAGCCCCAGCATTTT. Its protein product is CASSLGRGTNQPQHF.

This rearrangement joins TRBV5-6 to TRBJ1-3, with D tentatively TRBD1 (6 bases). The CDR3 is 14 residues long. In germline, CDR1 is SGHDT, CDR2 YYEEEE. V shed 0 bases and J shed 3 bases, with 7 bases lying between them. The CDR3 is CASSLGGLGNTIYF. The CDR3 DNA is TGTGCCAGCAGCTTGGGGGGGCTTGGAAACACCATATATTTT.

The chain is built from TRBV4-2 and TRBJ2-5, with no clear D. With 0 bases removed from V and 3 bases from J, the gap between germline ends came to 14 bases. CDR1 is LGHNA and CDR2 is YNFKEQ in the germline V gene. The CDR3 spans 16 residues. CDR3 region: CASSQESPTYEETQYF. The CDR3 DNA sequence: TGTGCCAGCAGCCAAGAATCCCCTACGTACGAAGAGACCCAGTACTTC.

This clone was found a few times. The rearrangement joins TRBV6-1 to TRBJ1-2, with no clear D. Germline loops: CDR1 MNHNS, CDR2 SASEGT. Trimming removed 0 bases from V and 5 bases from J, with 10 bases in between. The CDR3 has 14 amino acids. The CDR3 sequence is CASSEAWETYGYTF. DNA for the CDR3: TGTGCCAGCAGTGAAGCGTGGGAAACTTATGGCTACACCTTC.

CDR3 bases: TGCGCCAGCAGCCAAGTTCTTGCGTCGGTCTATGGCTACACCTTC. It yields the protein CASSQVLASVYGYTF. The chain carries TRBV4-3 and TRBJ1-2; no clear D. The CDR3 contains 15 residues. CDR1 LGHNA and CDR2 YSLEER come from the germline V gene. The V end was cut by 1 base, the J end by 4 bases, with 13 bases between.

This sequence joins TRBV29-1 and TRBJ2-7, with D uncertain. The length of the CDR3 is 11 residues. Germline CDR1 and CDR2: SQVTM and ANQGSEA. Trimming shortened V by 4 bases and J by 9 bases, and 13 bases separated the two germline ends. The CDR3, as DNA: TGCAGCGTTGTACTATCAGTGGGGCAGTACTTC. The encoded protein is CSVVLSVGQYF.

V gene TRBV5-6 combines with J gene TRBJ2-7; 8 bases fit TRBD2. Trimming cost V 4 bases and J 2 bases; bases outside gene matches: 8. This CDR3 contains 15 residues. The germline V gene encodes CDR1 SGHDT and CDR2 YYEEEE. CDR3 nucleotide sequence: TGTGCCAGCAGCGACTGGGCCGGGAGGGCCTACGAGCAGTACTTC. Its translation is CASSDWAGRAYEQYF. Complete variable domain (other parts from reference TRBV5-6 and TRBJ2-7): DAGVTQSPTHLIKTRGQQVTLRCSPKSGHDTVSWYQQALGQGPQFIFQYYEEEERQRGNFPDRFSGHQFPNYSSELNVNALLLGDSALYLCASSDWAGRAYEQYFGPGTRLTVT.

This rearrangement joins TRBV19 to TRBJ2-2; TRBD2 matches at 9 bases. V dropped 1 base and J dropped 6; count of bases not matched to a gene: 6. Germline-derived CDR1 and CDR2 are LNHDA and SQIVND (reference sequence). The CDR3 is made up of 16 amino acids. The CDR3 DNA reads as TGTGCCAGTAGTATAGGAGGGACTAGCTTATCCGGGGAGCTGTTTTTT. It specifies CASSIGGTSLSGELFF.

V is TRBV19 and J is TRBJ1-2, with 7 bases lining up with TRBD1. The V segment lost 4 bases and the J segment 4 bases; nucleotides outside the gene matches: 3. The CDR3 loop spans 13 amino acids. Germline V lookup: CDR1 LNHDA, CDR2 SQIVND (reference sequence). CDR3 sequence reads: CASSTDRRYGYTF. As DNA, the CDR3 is TGTGCCAGTAGTACGGACAGGCGCTATGGCTACACCTTC.

V is TRBV7-2 and J is TRBJ1-2, with D tentatively TRBD1 (6 bases). CDR1 is SGHTA and CDR2 is FQGNSA in the germline V gene. The CDR3 runs 13 residues. Trimming shortened V by 8 bases and J by 8 bases, and 18 bases separated the two germline ends. The CDR3 loop reads CASGGQILSGYTF. In nucleotides, the CDR3 is TGTGCCAGCGGCGGACAGATTCTCTCCGGCTACACCTTC. Complete variable domain (other parts from reference TRBV7-2 and TRBJ1-2): GAGVSQSPSNKVTEKGKDVELRCDPISGHTALYWYRQSLGQGLEFLIYFQGNSAPDKSGLPSDRFSAERTGGSVSTLTIQRTQQEDSAVYLCASGGQILSGYTFGSGTRLTVV.

V is TRBV6-5 and J is TRBJ1-2, with D perhaps TRBD1 (5 bases). Trimming took 0 bases from V and 1 from J, leaving 6 bases between them. The CDR3 has 14 amino acids. The germline gives CDR1 MNHEY, CDR2 SVGAGI. The CDR3: CASSYSGGNYGYTF. DNA of the CDR3: TGTGCCAGCAGTTACTCCGGGGGTAACTATGGCTACACCTTC.

This clone was observed a single time. This rearrangement joins TRBV5-1 to TRBJ1-4, with a tentative D call TRBD1 (5 bases). Germline V gives CDR1 SGHRS, CDR2 YFSETQ. V dropped 9 bases and J dropped 13 bases, with 25 bases sitting between them. The CDR3 has 14 amino acids. The CDR3 nucleotides read TGCGCCACCAACTCGGGACGGAAAAATGAAGGACTGTTTTTT. It is translated as CATNSGRKNEGLFF.